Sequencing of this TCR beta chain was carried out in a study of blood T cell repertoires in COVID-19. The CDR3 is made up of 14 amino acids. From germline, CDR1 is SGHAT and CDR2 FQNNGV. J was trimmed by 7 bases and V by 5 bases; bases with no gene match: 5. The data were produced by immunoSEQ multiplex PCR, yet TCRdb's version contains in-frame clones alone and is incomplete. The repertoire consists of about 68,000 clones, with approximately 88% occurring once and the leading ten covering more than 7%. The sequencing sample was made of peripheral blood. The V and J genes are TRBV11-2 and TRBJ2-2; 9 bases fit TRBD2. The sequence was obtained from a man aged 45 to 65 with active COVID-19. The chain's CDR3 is CASSNIAGVGELFF. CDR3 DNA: TGTGCCAGCAGCAACATAGCGGGAGTCGGGGAGCTGTTTTTT.